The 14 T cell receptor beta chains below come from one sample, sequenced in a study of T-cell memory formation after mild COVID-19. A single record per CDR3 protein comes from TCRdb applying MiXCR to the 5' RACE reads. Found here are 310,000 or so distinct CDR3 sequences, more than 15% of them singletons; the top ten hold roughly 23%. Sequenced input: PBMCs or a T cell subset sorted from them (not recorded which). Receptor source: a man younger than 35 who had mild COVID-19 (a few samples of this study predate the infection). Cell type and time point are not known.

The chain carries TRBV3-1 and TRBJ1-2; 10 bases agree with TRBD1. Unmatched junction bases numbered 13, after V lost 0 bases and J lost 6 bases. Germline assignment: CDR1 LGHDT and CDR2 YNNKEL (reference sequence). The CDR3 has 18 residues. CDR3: CASSQEEWGQGFPDGYTF. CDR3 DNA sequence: TGTGCCAGCAGCCAAGAAGAGTGGGGACAGGGGTTCCCAGATGGCTACACCTTC.

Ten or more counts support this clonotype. CDR3 region: CASSRLITDTQYF. The CDR3 DNA is TGTGCCAGCAGCCGTCTCATCACAGATACGCAGTATTTT. The chain employs TRBV7-2 and TRBJ2-3; D is uncertain. From germline, CDR1 is SGHTA and CDR2 FQGNSA. The CDR3 has 13 residues. V was shortened by 5 bases and J by 2 bases, with 8 bases between the two germline ends.

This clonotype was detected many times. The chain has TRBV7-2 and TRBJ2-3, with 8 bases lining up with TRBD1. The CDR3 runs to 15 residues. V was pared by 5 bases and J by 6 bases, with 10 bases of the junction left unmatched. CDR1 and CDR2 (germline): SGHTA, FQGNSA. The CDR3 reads CASSKGQGWTDTQYF. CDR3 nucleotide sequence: TGTGCCAGCAGCAAAGGACAGGGATGGACGGATACGCAGTATTTT.

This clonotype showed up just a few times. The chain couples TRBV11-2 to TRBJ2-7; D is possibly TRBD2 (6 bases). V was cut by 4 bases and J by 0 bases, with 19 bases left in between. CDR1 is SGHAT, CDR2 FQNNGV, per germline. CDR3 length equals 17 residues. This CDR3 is CASSSHPSGTDSYEQYF. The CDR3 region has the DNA TGTGCCAGCAGCTCACACCCCTCCGGGACTGACTCCTACGAGCAGTACTTC.

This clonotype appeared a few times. CDR3 DNA sequence: TGTGCCAGCATGAGGGGACTAGCTAAGGGGACCCAGTACTTC. Translated: CASMRGLAKGTQYF. The gene calls are TRBV12-3 or TRBV12-4 and TRBJ2-5; 9 nucleotides match TRBD2. With 7 bases clipped from V and 7 bases from J, the junction kept 10 bases outside the gene matches. CDR3 length: 14 residues.

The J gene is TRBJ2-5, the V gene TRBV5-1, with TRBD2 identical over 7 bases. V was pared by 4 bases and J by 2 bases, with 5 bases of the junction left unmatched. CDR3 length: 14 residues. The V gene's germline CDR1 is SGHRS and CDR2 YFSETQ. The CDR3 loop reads CASSQLAVQETQYF. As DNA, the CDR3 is TGCGCCAGCAGCCAGCTAGCGGTGCAAGAGACCCAGTACTTC. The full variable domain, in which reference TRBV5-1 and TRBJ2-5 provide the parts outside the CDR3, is KAGVTQTPRYLIKTRGQQVTLSCSPISGHRSVSWYQQTPGQGLQFLFEYFSETQRNKGNFPGRFSGRQFSNSRSEMNVSTLELGDSALYLCASSQLAVQETQYFGPGTRLLVL.

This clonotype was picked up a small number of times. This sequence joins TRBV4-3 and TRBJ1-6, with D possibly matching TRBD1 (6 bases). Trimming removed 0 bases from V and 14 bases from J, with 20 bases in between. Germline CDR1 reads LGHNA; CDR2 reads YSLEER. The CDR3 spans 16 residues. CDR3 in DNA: TGCGCCAGCAGCCAAGAGCTACAGGGCCCCTTGGGGGCCCTCCACTTT. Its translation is CASSQELQGPLGALHF.

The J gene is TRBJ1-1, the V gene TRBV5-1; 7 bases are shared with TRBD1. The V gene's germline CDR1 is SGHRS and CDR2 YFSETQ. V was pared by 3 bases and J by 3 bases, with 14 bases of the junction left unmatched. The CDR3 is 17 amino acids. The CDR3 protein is CASSWNRGRAADTEAFF. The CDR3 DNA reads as TGCGCCAGCAGCTGGAACAGGGGAAGGGCCGCGGACACTGAAGCTTTCTTT. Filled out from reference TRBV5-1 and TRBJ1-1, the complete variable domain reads KAGVTQTPRYLIKTRGQQVTLSCSPISGHRSVSWYQQTPGQGLQFLFEYFSETQRNKGNFPGRFSGRQFSNSRSEMNVSTLELGDSALYLCASSWNRGRAADTEAFFGQGTRLTVV.

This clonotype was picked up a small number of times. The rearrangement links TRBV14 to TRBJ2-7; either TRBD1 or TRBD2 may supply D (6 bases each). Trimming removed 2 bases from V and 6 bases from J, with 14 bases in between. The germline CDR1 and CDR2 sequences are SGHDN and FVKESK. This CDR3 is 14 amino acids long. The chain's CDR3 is CASSQRGAPGEQYF. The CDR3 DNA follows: TGTGCCAGCAGCCAAAGGGGGGCACCTGGCGAGCAGTACTTC.

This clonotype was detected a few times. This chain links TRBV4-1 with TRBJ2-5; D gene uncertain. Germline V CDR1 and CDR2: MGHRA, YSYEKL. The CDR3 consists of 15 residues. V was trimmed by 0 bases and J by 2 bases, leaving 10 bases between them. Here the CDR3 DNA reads TGCGCCAGCAGCCAAGATTGGGCTATTCAAGAGACCCAGTACTTC. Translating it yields CASSQDWAIQETQYF.

Written as DNA, the CDR3 is TGTGCCAGCAGCGGCGGAATGGATGATTCACCCCTCCACTTT. Residues: CASSGGMDDSPLHF. This chain connects TRBV9 to TRBJ1-6; D call uncertain. Trimming took 3 bases from V and 8 from J, leaving 12 bases between them. The germline V gene has CDR1 SGDLS and CDR2 YYNGEE. This CDR3 comprises 14 residues.

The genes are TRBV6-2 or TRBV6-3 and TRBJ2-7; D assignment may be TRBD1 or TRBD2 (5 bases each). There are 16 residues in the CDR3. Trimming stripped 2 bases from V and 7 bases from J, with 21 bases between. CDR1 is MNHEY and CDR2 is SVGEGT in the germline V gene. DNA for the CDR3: TGTGCCAGCAGTTACCTCCATACCGGGACGAGGCCGGAGCAGTACTTC. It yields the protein CASSYLHTGTRPEQYF.

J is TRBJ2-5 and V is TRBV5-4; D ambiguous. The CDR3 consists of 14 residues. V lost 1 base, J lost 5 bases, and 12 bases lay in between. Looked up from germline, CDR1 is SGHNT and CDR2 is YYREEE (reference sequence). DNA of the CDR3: TGTGCCAGCAGCTTGTTTGCACCCTCGGAGACCCAGTACTTC. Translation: CASSLFAPSETQYF.

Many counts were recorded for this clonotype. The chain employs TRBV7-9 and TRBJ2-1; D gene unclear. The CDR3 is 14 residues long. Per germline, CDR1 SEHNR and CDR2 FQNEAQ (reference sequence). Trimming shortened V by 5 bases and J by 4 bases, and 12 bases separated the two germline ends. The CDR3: CASSTQQGYNEQFF. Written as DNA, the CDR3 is TGTGCCAGCAGCACTCAGCAAGGATACAATGAGCAGTTCTTC.